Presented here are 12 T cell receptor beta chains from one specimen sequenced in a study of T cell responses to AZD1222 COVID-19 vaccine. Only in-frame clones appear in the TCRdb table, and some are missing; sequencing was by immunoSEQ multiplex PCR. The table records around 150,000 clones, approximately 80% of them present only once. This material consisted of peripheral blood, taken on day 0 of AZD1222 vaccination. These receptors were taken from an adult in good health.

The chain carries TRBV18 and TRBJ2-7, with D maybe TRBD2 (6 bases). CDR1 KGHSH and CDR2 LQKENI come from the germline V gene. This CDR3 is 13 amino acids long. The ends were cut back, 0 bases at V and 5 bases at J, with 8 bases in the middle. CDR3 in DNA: TGTGCCAGCTCACCACCGGGGGGTAACGAGCAGTACTTC. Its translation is CASSPPGGNEQYF.

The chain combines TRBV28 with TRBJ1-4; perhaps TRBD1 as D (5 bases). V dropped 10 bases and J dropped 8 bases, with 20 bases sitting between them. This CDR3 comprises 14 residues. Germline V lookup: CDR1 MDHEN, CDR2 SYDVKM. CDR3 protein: CAITKGGGLEKLFF. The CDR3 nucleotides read TGTGCCATTACCAAGGGCGGGGGATTAGAAAAACTGTTTTTT.

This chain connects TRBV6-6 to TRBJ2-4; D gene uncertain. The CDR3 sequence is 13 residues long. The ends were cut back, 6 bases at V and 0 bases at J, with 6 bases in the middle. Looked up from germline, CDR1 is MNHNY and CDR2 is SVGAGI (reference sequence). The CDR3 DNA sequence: TGTGCCAGCAGAGACCTAGCCAAAAACATTCAGTACTTC. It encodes CASRDLAKNIQYF.

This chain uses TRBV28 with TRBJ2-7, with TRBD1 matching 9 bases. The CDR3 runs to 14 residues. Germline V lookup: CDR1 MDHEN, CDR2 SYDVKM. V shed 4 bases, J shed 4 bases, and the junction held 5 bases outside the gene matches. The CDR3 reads CASSSPGTGYEQYF. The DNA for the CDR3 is TGTGCCAGCAGTTCCCCCGGGACAGGGTACGAGCAGTACTTC.

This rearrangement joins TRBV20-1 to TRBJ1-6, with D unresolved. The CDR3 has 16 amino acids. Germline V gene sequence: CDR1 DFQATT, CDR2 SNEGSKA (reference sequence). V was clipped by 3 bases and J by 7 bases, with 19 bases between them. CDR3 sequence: CSASKQPTTRNSPLHF. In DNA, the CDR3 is TGCAGTGCTAGTAAGCAGCCTACGACGAGGAATTCACCCCTCCACTTT.

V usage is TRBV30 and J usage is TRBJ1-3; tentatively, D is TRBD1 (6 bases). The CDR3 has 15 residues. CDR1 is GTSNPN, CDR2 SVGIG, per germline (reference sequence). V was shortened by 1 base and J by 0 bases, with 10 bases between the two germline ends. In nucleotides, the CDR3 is TGTGCCTGGAGTGACAGGGTCGGCTCTGGAAACACCATATATTTT. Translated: CAWSDRVGSGNTIYF.

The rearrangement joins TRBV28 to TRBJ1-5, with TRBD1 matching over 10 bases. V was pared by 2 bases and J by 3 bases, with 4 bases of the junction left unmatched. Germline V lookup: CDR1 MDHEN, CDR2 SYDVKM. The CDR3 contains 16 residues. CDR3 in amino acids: CASSLLGTGDNQPQHF. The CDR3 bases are TGTGCCAGCAGTTTACTGGGGACAGGGGACAATCAGCCCCAGCATTTT. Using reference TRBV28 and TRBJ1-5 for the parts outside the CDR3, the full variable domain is DVKVTQSSRYLVKRTGEKVFLECVQDMDHENMFWYRQDPGLGLRLIYFSYDVKMKEKGDIPEGYSVSREKKERFSLILESASTNQTSMYLCASSLLGTGDNQPQHFGDGTRLSIL.

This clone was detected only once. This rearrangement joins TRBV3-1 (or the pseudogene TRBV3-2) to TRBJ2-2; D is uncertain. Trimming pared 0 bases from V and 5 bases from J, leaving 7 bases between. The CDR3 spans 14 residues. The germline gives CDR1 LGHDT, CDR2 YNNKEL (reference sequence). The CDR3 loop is CASSQDSVTGELFF. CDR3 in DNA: TGTGCCAGCAGCCAAGATAGTGTGACCGGGGAGCTGTTTTTT.

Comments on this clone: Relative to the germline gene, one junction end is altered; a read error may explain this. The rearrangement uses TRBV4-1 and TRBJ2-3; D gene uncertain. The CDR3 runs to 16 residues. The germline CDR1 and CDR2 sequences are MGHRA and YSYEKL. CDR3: CTSSQGVGFRTDTQYF. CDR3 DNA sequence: TGCACCAGCAGCCAAGGAGTCGGATTCCGTACAGATACGCAGTATTTT.

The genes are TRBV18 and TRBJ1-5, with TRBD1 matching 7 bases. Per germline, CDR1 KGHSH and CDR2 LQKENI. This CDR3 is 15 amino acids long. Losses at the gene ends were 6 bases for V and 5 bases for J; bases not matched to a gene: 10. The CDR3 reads CASSRTGRQDQPQHF. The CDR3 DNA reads TGTGCCAGCTCCCGGACAGGTCGACAGGATCAGCCCCAGCATTTT.

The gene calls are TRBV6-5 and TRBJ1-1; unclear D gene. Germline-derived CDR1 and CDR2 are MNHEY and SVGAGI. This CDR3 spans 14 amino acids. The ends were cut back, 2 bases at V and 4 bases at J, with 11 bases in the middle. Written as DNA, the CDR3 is TGTGCCAGCAGTTACCGTGAACGGGGCACTGAAGCTTTCTTT. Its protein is CASSYRERGTEAFF.

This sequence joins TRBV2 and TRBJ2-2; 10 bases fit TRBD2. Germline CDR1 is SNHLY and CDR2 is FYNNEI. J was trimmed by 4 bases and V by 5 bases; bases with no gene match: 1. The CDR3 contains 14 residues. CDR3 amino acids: CASSSGGATGELFF. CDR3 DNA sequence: TGTGCCAGCAGTAGCGGGGGGGCCACCGGGGAGCTGTTTTTT.